Listed below are T cell receptor beta chains from one sample, sequenced in a study of cytomegalovirus exposure and HLA in healthy donors. Sequencing used immunoSEQ multiplex PCR; TCRdb keeps in-frame clones, though not all of them. The sample yields hundreds of thousands of clones, 82% seen once. Sequencing was done on a sample of PBMCs. These receptors were taken from a man aged 35 to 55 in good health and CMV-seropositive. The CDR3 runs from the conserved cysteine through the conserved F or W. The D gene is left open where the match is weak. Only part of the rows carry a size: once, few, many, or a class if the clone is expanded.

CDR3 DNA | CDR3 protein | J gene | CDR3 length | V gene | clone size | D gene
TGTGCCAGCACACTACGGGGGGCAAATACGCAGTATTTT | CASTLRGANTQYF | TRBJ2-3 | 13 | TRBV2 | NA | NA
TGTGCCAGCAGCTTAACGGTTTCCTCCCAGGGTCTCTACGAGCAGTACTTC | CASSLTVSSQGLYEQYF | TRBJ2-7 | 17 | TRBV7-9 | NA | NA
TGTGCCAGCAGTGAACCCGGACAGGGCGGCTACTATGGCTACACCTTC | CASSEPGQGGYYGYTF | TRBJ1-2 | 16 | TRBV25-1 | NA | TRBD1
TGCAGTGCTTCCGACAACGAGCAGTACTTC | CSASDNEQYF | TRBJ2-7 | 10 | TRBV20-1 | NA | NA
TGTGCCAGCAGTTCCCGGGACAGGGGGCTCGGGGGAGCTTTCTTT | CASSSRDRGLGGAFF | TRBJ1-1 | 15 | TRBV27 | NA | TRBD1
TGTGCCAGCAGTTACACAGGCGGGAGAGAGACCCAGTACTTC | CASSYTGGRETQYF | TRBJ2-5 | 14 | TRBV6-5 | NA | TRBD2
TGCGCCAGCAGCTTGCCGCAGGGGGAAGGCTACGAGCAGTACTTC | CASSLPQGEGYEQYF | TRBJ2-7 | 15 | TRBV5-1 | NA | TRBD1
TGCGCCAGCAGACTAGCGGGCCTTAGCCAAGAGACCCAGTACTTC | CASRLAGLSQETQYF | TRBJ2-5 | 15 | TRBV5-1 | few | TRBD2
TGCGCCAGCAGCTTGGAGGGAGTAAGCAATCAGCCCCAGCATTTT | CASSLEGVSNQPQHF | TRBJ1-5 | 15 | TRBV5-1 | NA | NA
TGTGCCAGCAGTGACGGGACAGGGGGCGCGGGGGGAGCTGAAGCTTTCTTT | CASSDGTGGAGGAEAFF | TRBJ1-1 | 17 | TRBV2 | NA | TRBD1
TGCGCCAGCAGCGACGGACAGTTGGCATTCGGAAACACCATATATTTT | CASSDGQLAFGNTIYF | TRBJ1-3 | 16 | TRBV5-1 | NA | NA
TGTGCCAGCAGCGAGAATGCTATAACGGGCAATGAGCAGTTCTTC | CASSENAITGNEQFF | TRBJ2-1 | 15 | TRBV7-9 | few | NA
TGCGCCAGCAGCCAAGAGGGCGGGATCTCCTACAATGAGCAGTTCTTC | CASSQEGGISYNEQFF | TRBJ2-1 | 16 | TRBV4-1 | NA | NA
TGTGCCACAGGGGCTAGCGGCCAGGAGGGAGAGACCCAGTACTTC | CATGASGQEGETQYF | TRBJ2-5 | 15 | TRBV10-3 | NA | NA
TGTGCCAGCACTTTTAGGGGACAGCCTGAAGCTTTCTTT | CASTFRGQPEAFF | TRBJ1-1 | 13 | TRBV6-1 | medium-sized | TRBD1
TGTGCCAGCAGTGCGACTAGCTATCCGGAGACCCAGTACTTC | CASSATSYPETQYF | TRBJ2-5 | 14 | TRBV2 | NA | TRBD2
TGCAGTGACCGGACTAGCGGGAGGGCTCATGAGCAGTTCTTC | CSDRTSGRAHEQFF | TRBJ2-1 | 14 | TRBV29-1 | NA | TRBD2
TGTGCCAGCAGCGGAACCGGGATTTCCTATGGCTACACCTTC | CASSGTGISYGYTF | TRBJ1-2 | 14 | TRBV9 | NA | NA
TGTGCCAGCAGCCGACAGGGGGCCGATCCCCAGCATTTT | CASSRQGADPQHF | TRBJ1-5 | 13 | TRBV14 | NA | TRBD1
TGTGCCACCAGCACCGGACAGGGGAGTAATCAGCCCCAGCATTTT | CATSTGQGSNQPQHF | TRBJ1-5 | 15 | TRBV15 | few | TRBD1
TGTGCCAGCAGACCGGGGTATAGCAATCAGCCCCAGCATTTT | CASRPGYSNQPQHF | TRBJ1-5 | 14 | TRBV27 | NA | NA
TGCGCCAGCAGTTATACAGGGGGCGATTACGAGCAGTACTTC | CASSYTGGDYEQYF | TRBJ2-7 | 14 | TRBV5-1 | NA | TRBD1
TGTGCCAGCAGCGTAGCAGTATATACGGGCTATGGCTACACCTTC | CASSVAVYTGYGYTF | TRBJ1-2 | 15 | TRBV9 | NA | NA
TGCGCCAGCAGCCCCGCCGGATTGAGCGGGAGCAATGAGCAGTTCTTC | CASSPAGLSGSNEQFF | TRBJ2-1 | 16 | TRBV5-1 | NA | TRBD2
TGTGCCAGCAGTTACCGCTGGGACAGGAACTACGAGCAGTACTTC | CASSYRWDRNYEQYF | TRBJ2-7 | 15 | TRBV6-5 | NA | TRBD1
TGTGCCAGCAGCCTCGGAGGCCTAACCTACGAGCAGTACTTC | CASSLGGLTYEQYF | TRBJ2-7 | 14 | TRBV7-8 | NA | NA
TGTGCCAGTGATGGGACTAGCGGTAACACCGGGGAGCTGTTTTTT | CASDGTSGNTGELFF | TRBJ2-2 | 15 | TRBV7-9 | NA | TRBD2
TGCGCCAGCAGGACTAGCGGGGGGGAGACCCAGTACTTC | CASRTSGGETQYF | TRBJ2-5 | 13 | TRBV10-2 | NA | TRBD2
TGCGCCAGCAGGGTGGCGGGGGCAAACGGGGAGCTGTTTTTT | CASRVAGANGELFF | TRBJ2-2 | 14 | TRBV5-1 | NA | NA
TGTGCCAGCAGTGACAGATATAGCAATCAGCCCCAGCATTTT | CASSDRYSNQPQHF | TRBJ1-5 | 14 | TRBV2 | NA | NA
TGTGCCAGCAGCGTAACGGGAGGGCCGGGAGATACGCAGTATTTT | CASSVTGGPGDTQYF | TRBJ2-3 | 15 | TRBV9 | NA | TRBD2
TGTGCCAGCAGCTTAAGCCCCGCCGGGAGGGGCGACAATGAGCAGTTCTTC | CASSLSPAGRGDNEQFF | TRBJ2-1 | 17 | TRBV7-6 | NA | TRBD2
TGTGCCAGCAACCCCGACAGGGACCTCTATGGCTACACCTTC | CASNPDRDLYGYTF | TRBJ1-2 | 14 | TRBV6-1 | NA | TRBD1
TGTGCCAGCAGCCTTAACCTGGACAGTGAAGCTTTCTTT | CASSLNLDSEAFF | TRBJ1-1 | 13 | TRBV11-3 | NA | NA
TGTGCCGGCCGGGGGGCAGGCTCCTACGAGCAGTACTTC | CAGRGAGSYEQYF | TRBJ2-7 | 13 | TRBV2 | NA | NA
TGTGCCAGCAGTCTCGGGACTAGAGGAGAGGATACGCAGTATTTT | CASSLGTRGEDTQYF | TRBJ2-3 | 15 | TRBV6-6 | NA | TRBD2
TGCGCCAGCAGCTTGAATCCTTGGGGCGGGGGCACAGATACGCAGTATTTT | CASSLNPWGGGTDTQYF | TRBJ2-3 | 17 | TRBV5-1 | NA | NA
TGTGCCAGCAGGAGGGACTACAGCTCCTACGAGCAGTACTTC | CASRRDYSSYEQYF | TRBJ2-7 | 14 | TRBV7-6 | once | TRBD2
TGTGCCAGTGGGGGACAAAACAATCAGCCCCAGCATTTT | CASGGQNNQPQHF | TRBJ1-5 | 13 | TRBV7-9 | NA | NA
TGCAGCGCATTAGCGGGAGGCCCCACAGGGGAGCTGTTTTTT | CSALAGGPTGELFF | TRBJ2-2 | 14 | TRBV29-1 | NA | TRBD2